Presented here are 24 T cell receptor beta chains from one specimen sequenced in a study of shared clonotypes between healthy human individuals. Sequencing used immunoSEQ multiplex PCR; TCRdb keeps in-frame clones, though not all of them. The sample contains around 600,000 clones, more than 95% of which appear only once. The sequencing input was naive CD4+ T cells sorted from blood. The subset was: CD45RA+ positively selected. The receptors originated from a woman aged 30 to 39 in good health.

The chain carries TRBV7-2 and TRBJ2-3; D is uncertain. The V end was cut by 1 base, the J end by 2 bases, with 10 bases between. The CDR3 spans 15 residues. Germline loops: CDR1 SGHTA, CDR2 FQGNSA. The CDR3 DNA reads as TGTGCCAGCAGCTTAGTACGGACGAACACAGATACGCAGTATTTT. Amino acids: CASSLVRTNTDTQYF.

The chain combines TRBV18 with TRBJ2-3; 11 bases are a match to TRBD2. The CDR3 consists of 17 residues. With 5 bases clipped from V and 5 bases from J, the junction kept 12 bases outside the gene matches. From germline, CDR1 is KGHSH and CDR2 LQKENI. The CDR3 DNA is TGTGCCAGCTCATCCTATACTAGCGGGAGTACGGTAGATACGCAGTATTTT. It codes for CASSSYTSGSTVDTQYF.

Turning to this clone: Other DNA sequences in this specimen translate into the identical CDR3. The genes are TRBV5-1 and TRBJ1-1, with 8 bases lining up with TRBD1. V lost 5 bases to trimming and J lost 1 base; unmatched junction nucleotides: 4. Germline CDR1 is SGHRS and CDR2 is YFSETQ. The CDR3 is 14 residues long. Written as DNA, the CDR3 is TGCGCCAGCAGTCTGGGACAGGCGAACACTGAAGCTTTCTTT. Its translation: CASSLGQANTEAFF.

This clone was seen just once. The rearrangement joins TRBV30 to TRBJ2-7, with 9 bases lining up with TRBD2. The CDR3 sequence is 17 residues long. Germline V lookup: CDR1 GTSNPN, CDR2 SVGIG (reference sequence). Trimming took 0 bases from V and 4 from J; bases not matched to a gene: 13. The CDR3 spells CAWSVLSRGRAKYEQYF. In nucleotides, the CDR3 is TGTGCCTGGAGTGTACTGAGTCGCGGGAGGGCCAAGTACGAGCAGTACTTC.

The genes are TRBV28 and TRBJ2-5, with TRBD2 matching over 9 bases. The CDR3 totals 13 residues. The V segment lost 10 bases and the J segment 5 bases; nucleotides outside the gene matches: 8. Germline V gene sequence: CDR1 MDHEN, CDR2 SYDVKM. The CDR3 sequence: CATSAGGPETQYF. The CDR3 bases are TGTGCCACCTCTGCGGGAGGGCCCGAGACCCAGTACTTC.

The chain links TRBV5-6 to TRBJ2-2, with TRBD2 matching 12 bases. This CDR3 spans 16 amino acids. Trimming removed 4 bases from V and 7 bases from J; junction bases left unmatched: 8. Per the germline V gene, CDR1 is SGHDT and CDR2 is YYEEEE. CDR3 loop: CASSLRTSGIGGELFF. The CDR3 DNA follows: TGTGCCAGCAGCCTAAGGACTAGCGGGATAGGCGGGGAGCTGTTTTTT. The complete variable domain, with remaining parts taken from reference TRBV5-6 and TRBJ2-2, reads DAGVTQSPTHLIKTRGQQVTLRCSPKSGHDTVSWYQQALGQGPQFIFQYYEEEERQRGNFPDRFSGHQFPNYSSELNVNALLLGDSALYLCASSLRTSGIGGELFFGEGSRLTVL.

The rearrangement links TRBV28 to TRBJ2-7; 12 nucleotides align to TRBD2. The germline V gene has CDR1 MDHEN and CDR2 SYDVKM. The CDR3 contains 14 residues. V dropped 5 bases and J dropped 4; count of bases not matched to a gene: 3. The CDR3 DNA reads TGTGCCAGCAGTCCTAGCGGGAGGGGATACGAGCAGTACTTC. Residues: CASSPSGRGYEQYF.

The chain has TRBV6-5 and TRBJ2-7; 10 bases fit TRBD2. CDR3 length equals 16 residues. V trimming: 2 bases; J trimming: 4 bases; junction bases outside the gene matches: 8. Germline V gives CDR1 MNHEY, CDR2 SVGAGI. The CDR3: CASSYAASGSRYEQYF. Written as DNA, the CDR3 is TGTGCCAGCAGTTACGCGGCTAGCGGGAGTAGATACGAGCAGTACTTC.

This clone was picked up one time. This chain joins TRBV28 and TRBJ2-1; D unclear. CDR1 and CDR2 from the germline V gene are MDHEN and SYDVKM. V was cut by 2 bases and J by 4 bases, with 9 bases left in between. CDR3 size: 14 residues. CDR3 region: CASSLGYQYNEQFF. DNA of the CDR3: TGTGCCAGCAGTTTAGGTTACCAATACAATGAGCAGTTCTTC. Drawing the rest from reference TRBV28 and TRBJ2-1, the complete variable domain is DVKVTQSSRYLVKRTGEKVFLECVQDMDHENMFWYRQDPGLGLRLIYFSYDVKMKEKGDIPEGYSVSREKKERFSLILESASTNQTSMYLCASSLGYQYNEQFFGPGTRLTVL.

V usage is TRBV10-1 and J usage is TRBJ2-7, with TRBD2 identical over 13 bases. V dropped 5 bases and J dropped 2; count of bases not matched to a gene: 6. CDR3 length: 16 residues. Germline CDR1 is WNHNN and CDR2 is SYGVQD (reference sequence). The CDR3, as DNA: TGCGCCAGCAGTCAAGGGGGACTAGCGGGAACCTACGAGCAGTACTTC. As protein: CASSQGGLAGTYEQYF.

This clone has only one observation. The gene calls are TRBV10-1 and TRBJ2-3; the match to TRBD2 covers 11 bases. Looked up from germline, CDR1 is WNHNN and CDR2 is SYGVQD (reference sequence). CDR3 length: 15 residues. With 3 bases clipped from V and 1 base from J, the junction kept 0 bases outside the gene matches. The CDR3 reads CASSELAGGTDTQYF. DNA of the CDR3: TGCGCCAGCAGTGAACTAGCGGGGGGCACAGATACGCAGTATTTT.

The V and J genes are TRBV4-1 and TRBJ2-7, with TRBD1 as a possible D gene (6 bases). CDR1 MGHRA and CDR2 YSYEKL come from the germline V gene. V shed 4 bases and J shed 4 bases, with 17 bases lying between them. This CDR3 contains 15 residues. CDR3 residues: CASSRGQLIEYEQYF. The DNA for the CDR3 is TGCGCCAGCAGCCGGGGACAATTGATCGAATACGAGCAGTACTTC.

The CDR3 reads CAWRNGGRNTEAFF. The CDR3 DNA is TGTGCCTGGAGGAATGGTGGAAGGAACACTGAAGCTTTCTTT. This chain joins TRBV30 and TRBJ1-1; D ambiguous. Germline V gene sequence: CDR1 GTSNPN, CDR2 SVGIG (reference sequence). The V end lost 3 bases, the J end lost 1 base, and 12 bases lay between the germline ends. The CDR3 spans 14 residues.

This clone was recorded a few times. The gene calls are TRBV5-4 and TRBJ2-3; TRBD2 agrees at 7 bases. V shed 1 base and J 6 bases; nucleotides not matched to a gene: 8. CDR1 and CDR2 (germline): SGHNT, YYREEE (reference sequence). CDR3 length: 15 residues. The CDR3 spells CASSLPPSGPDTQYF. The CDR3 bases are TGTGCCAGCAGCTTGCCGCCTAGCGGACCGGATACGCAGTATTTT.

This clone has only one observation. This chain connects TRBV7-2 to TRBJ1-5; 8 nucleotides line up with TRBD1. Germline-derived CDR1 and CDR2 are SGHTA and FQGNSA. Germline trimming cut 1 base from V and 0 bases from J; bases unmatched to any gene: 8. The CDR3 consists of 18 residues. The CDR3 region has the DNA TGTGCCAGCAGCTTAGTCCATGGACAGGGTTTTAGCAATCAGCCCCAGCATTTT. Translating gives CASSLVHGQGFSNQPQHF.

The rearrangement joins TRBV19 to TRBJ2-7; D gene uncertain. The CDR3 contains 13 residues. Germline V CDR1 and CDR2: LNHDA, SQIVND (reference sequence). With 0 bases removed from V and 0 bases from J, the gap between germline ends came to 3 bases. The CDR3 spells CASSIDSSYEQYF. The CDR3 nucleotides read TGTGCCAGTAGTATAGACAGCTCCTACGAGCAGTACTTC.

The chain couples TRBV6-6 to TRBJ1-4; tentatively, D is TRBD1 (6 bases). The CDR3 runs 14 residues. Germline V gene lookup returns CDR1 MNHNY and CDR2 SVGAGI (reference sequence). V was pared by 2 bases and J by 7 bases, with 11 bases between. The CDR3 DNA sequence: TGTGCCAGCAGTTACGTAGGGGGTCTTGAAAAACTGTTTTTT. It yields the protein CASSYVGGLEKLFF.

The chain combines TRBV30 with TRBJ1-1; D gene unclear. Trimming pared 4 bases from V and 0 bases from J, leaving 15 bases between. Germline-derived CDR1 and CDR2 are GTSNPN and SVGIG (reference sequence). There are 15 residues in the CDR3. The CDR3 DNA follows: TGTGCCTGGACGACGGATTGGCGAATGAACACTGAAGCTTTCTTT. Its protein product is CAWTTDWRMNTEAFF.

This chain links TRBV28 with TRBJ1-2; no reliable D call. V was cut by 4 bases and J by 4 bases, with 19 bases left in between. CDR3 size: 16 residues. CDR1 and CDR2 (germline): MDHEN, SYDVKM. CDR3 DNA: TGTGCCAGCAGTTCCGTGGGAAGTTTAGGATCCTATGGCTACACCTTC. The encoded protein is CASSSVGSLGSYGYTF.

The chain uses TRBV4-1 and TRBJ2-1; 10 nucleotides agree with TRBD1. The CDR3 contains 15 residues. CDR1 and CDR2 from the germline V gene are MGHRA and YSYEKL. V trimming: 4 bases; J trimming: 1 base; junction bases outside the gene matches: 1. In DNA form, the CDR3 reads TGCGCCAGCAGCCCGGGACAGGGGTCCTACAATGAGCAGTTCTTC. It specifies CASSPGQGSYNEQFF.

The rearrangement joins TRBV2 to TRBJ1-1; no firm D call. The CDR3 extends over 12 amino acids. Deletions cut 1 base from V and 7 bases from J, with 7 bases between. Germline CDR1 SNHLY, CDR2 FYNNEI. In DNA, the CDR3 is TGTGCCAGCAGTGAAGGTAGAGTTGAAGCTTTCTTT. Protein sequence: CASSEGRVEAFF.

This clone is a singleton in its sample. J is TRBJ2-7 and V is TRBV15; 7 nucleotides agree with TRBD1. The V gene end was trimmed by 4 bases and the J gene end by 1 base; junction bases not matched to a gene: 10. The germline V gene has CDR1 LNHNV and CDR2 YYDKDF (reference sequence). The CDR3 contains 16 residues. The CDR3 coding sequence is TGTGCCACCAGCACGTCGCCGACAGGGCCATCCTACGAGCAGTACTTC. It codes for CATSTSPTGPSYEQYF.

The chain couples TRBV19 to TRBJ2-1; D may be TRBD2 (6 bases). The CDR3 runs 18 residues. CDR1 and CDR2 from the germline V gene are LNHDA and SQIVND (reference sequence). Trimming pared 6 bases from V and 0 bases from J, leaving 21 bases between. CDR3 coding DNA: TGTGCCAGTAGGAGGAGGGTCGTAGCGGTTAACTCCTACAATGAGCAGTTCTTC. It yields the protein CASRRRVVAVNSYNEQFF.

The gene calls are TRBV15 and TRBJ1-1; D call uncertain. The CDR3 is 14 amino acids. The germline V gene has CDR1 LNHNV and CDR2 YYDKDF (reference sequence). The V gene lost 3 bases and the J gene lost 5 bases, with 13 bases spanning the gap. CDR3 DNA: TGTGCCACCAGCAGGGCATTGGGCTGGACTGAAGCTTTCTTT. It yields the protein CATSRALGWTEAFF.